This T cell receptor (beta chain) derives from a study of cytomegalovirus exposure and HLA in healthy donors. Unrecorded immune exposure was likely among donors, who were nominally healthy when sampled. Study-level findings and limits: HLA alleles were associated with 16,000 or so TCR beta sequences in a later analysis at 0.05 false discovery rate. Confirmation in vitro established that three CMV-associated chains were specific for CMV antigens. Common viral pathogens seemed, in a later analysis, to connect with several of the most significant clusters.

In the PCR, 60 Vbeta and 13 Jbeta primers were used. Here immunoSEQ multiplex PCR was the method, and the copy in TCRdb shows in-frame clones only, minus some. In the table there are 60,000 to 90,000 clones, around 80% of which are singletons. With 1 base removed from V and 5 bases from J, the gap between germline ends came to 8 bases. Germline V lookup: CDR1 SGHAT, CDR2 FQNNGV. The CDR3 consists of 13 residues. Concerning this clone itself: The antigen remains unidentified.

The origin of this receptor is a man aged 70 or older in good health and CMV-seropositive. The sequenced sample was PBMCs. The rearrangement joins TRBV11-2 to TRBJ2-5; D ambiguous. This chain's CDR3 is CASSLVYRETQYF. Written as DNA, the CDR3 is TGTGCCAGCAGCTTAGTTTATCGTGAGACCCAGTACTTC.